The 5 T cell receptor beta chains below all came from one sample that was sequenced in a study of OX40 agonist ivuxolimab in advanced cancers. Repertoires were generated with immunoSEQ multiplex PCR, while TCRdb's copy carries only in-frame clones and drops some. The repertoire includes 12,000 to 15,000 clones, around four fifths of them detected once, and roughly 36% sits in the top ten. Material: CD4+ or CD8+ T cells sorted from blood, obtained in a trial of the OX40 agonist ivuxolimab. All receptors derive from an adult with an advanced solid tumor such as melanoma, head and neck, liver or kidney cancer.

This rearrangement joins TRBV28 to TRBJ2-5; 9 bases line up with TRBD2. Germline assignment: CDR1 MDHEN and CDR2 SYDVKM. Trimming cost V 5 bases and J 5 bases; bases outside gene matches: 3. CDR3 length: 13 amino acids. CDR3 residues: CASSPGLAETQYF. The CDR3 DNA follows: TGTGCCAGCAGTCCGGGACTAGCCGAGACCCAGTACTTC.

The rearrangement joins TRBV6-5 to TRBJ1-1; D unclear. Germline CDR1 MNHEY, CDR2 SVGAGI. V was pared by 0 bases and J by 1 base, with 9 bases between. The CDR3 covers 15 residues. DNA for the CDR3: TGTGCCAGCAGTTACTCATGGCAGAAGAACACTGAAGCTTTCTTT. This gives the protein CASSYSWQKNTEAFF.

This clone was counted only a few times. The V gene is TRBV28, the J gene TRBJ2-2; 8 bases agree with TRBD1. J was trimmed by 0 bases and V by 3 bases; bases with no gene match: 3. The CDR3 is made up of 16 amino acids. Germline lookup yields CDR1 MDHEN and CDR2 SYDVKM. The CDR3 reads CASSFGTGSNTGELFF. The DNA of the CDR3 is TGTGCCAGCAGTTTTGGGACAGGCTCGAACACCGGGGAGCTGTTTTTT. The full variable domain, rest sourced from reference TRBV28 and TRBJ2-2, is DVKVTQSSRYLVKRTGEKVFLECVQDMDHENMFWYRQDPGLGLRLIYFSYDVKMKEKGDIPEGYSVSREKKERFSLILESASTNQTSMYLCASSFGTGSNTGELFFGEGSRLTVL.

The chain uses TRBV10-2 and TRBJ1-1; possible D gene TRBD1, 5 bases. This CDR3 is built from 13 residues. Trimming removed 7 bases at V and 6 bases at J, with 15 bases between. Germline CDR1 WSHSY, CDR2 SAAADI. The CDR3 region is CASTPGDSPEAFF. The CDR3, as DNA: TGCGCCAGCACCCCGGGGGACTCCCCTGAAGCTTTCTTT.

CDR3 sequence reads: CASTLGLASEQYF. The CDR3 DNA reads TGTGCCAGCACCCTGGGACTCGCTTCCGAGCAGTACTTC. The chain couples TRBV28 to TRBJ2-7, with a tentative D call TRBD2 (6 bases). CDR1 is MDHEN and CDR2 is SYDVKM in the germline V gene. CDR3 length equals 13 residues. Trimming removed 7 bases from V and 6 bases from J, with 16 bases in between.